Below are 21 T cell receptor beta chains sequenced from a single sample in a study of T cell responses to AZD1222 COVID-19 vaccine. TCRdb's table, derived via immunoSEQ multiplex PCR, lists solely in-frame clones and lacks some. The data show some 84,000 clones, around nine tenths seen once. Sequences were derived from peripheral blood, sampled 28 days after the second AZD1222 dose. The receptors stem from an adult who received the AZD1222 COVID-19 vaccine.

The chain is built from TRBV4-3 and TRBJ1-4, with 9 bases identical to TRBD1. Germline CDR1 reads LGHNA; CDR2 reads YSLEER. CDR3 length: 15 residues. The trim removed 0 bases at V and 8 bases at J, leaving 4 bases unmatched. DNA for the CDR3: TGCGCCAGCAGCCAAGATGCACAGGGGGCGGAAAAACTGTTTTTT. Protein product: CASSQDAQGAEKLFF.

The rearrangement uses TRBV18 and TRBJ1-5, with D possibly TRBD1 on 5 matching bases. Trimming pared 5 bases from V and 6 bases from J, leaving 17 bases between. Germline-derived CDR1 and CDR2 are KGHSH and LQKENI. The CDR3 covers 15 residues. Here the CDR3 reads CASSASGADGQPQHF. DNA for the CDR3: TGTGCCAGCTCAGCATCCGGGGCAGATGGTCAGCCCCAGCATTTT.

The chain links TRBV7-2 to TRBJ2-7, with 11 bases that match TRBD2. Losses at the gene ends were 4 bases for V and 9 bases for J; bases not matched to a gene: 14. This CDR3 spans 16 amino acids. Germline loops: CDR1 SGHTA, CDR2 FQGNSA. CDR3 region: CASSSAPSGLAGGQYF. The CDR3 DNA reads TGTGCCAGCAGCTCTGCCCCCTCGGGGCTAGCGGGGGGGCAGTACTTC.

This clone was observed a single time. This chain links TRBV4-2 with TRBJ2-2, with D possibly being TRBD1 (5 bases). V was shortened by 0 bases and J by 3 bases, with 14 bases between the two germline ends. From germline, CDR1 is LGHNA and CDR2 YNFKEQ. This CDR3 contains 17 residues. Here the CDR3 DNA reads TGTGCCAGCAGCCAAGACACTACCCAGGGTTACACCGGGGAGCTGTTTTTT. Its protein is CASSQDTTQGYTGELFF.

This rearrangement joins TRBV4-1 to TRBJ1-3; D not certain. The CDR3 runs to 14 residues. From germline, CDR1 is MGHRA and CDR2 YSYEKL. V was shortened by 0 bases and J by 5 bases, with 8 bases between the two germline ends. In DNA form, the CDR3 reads TGCGCCAGCAGCCAAGAGTCCCGGCGAAACACCATATATTTT. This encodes CASSQESRRNTIYF.

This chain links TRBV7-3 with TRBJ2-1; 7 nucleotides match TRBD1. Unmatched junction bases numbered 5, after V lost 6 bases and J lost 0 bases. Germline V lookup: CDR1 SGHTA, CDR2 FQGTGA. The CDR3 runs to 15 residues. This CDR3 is CASRQTGSSYNEQFF. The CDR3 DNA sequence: TGTGCCAGCAGGCAGACAGGGAGCTCCTACAATGAGCAGTTCTTC.

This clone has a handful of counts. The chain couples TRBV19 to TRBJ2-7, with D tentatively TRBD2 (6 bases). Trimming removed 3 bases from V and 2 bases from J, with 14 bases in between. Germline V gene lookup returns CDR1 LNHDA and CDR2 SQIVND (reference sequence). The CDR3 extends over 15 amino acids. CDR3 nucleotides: TGTGCCAGTAGTATCGGAGGGGCCCGGACCTACGAGCAGTACTTC. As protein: CASSIGGARTYEQYF. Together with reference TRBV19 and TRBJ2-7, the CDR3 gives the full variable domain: DGGITQSPKYLFRKEGQNVTLSCEQNLNHDAMYWYRQDPGQGLRLIYYSQIVNDFQKGDIAEGYSVSREKKESFPLTVTSAQKNPTAFYLCASSIGGARTYEQYFGPGTRLTVT.

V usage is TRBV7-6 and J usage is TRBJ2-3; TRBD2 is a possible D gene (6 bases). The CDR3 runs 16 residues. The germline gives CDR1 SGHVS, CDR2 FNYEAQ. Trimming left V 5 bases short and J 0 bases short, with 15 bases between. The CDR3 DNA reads TGTGCCAGCAGCCCTCAGCGGGCCCCTAGCACAGATACGCAGTATTTT. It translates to CASSPQRAPSTDTQYF.

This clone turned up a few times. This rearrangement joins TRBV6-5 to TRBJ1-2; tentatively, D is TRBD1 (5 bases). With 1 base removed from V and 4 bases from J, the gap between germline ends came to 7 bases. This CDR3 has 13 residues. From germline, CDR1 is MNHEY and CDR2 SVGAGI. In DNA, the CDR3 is TGTGCCAGCAGTTACTATGGGGCCTATGGCTACACCTTC. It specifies CASSYYGAYGYTF.

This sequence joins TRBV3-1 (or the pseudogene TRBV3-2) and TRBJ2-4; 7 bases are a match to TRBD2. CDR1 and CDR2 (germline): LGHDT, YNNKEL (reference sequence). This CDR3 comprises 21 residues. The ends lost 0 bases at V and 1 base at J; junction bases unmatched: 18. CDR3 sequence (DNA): TGTGCCAGCAGCCAAGAGGGGTTTGGGCAGGGAGGGTCGAGGGCCAAAAACATTCAGTACTTC. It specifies CASSQEGFGQGGSRAKNIQYF.

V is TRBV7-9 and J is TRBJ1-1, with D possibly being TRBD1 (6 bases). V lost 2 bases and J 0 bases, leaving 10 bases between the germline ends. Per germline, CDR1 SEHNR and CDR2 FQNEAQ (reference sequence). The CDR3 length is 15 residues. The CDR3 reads CASSLTGNMNTEAFF. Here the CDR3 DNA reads TGTGCCAGCAGCTTAACAGGGAACATGAACACTGAAGCTTTCTTT.

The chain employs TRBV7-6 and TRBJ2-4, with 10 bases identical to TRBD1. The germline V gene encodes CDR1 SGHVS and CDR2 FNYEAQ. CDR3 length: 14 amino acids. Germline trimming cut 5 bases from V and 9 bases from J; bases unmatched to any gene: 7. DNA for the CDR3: TGTGCCAGCAGCCCCCGGGACAGGGGCGCCATTCAGTACTTC. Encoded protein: CASSPRDRGAIQYF.

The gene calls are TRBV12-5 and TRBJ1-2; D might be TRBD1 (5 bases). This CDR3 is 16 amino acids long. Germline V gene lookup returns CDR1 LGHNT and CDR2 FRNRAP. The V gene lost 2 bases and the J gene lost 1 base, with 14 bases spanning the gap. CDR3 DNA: TGTGCTAGTGGTTTGCCCCGGCGGGGGGTTAACTATGGCTACACCTTC. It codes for CASGLPRRGVNYGYTF. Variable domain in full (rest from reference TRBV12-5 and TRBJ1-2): DARVTQTPRHKVTEMGQEVTMRCQPILGHNTVFWYRQTMMQGLELLAYFRNRAPLDDSGMPKDRFSAEMPDATLATLKIQPSEPRDSAVYFCASGLPRRGVNYGYTFGSGTRLTVV.

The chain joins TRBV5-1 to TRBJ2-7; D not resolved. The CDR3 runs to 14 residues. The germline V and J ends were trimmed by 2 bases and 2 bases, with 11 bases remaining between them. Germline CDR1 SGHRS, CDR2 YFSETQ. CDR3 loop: CASSFTGSTYEQYF. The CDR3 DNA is TGCGCCAGCAGCTTTACCGGGTCGACCTACGAGCAGTACTTC.

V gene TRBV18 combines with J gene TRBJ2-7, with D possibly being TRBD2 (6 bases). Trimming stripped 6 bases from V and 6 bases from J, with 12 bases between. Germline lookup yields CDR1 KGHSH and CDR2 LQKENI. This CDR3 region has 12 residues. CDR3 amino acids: CASSQGGVEQYF. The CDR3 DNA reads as TGTGCCAGCTCCCAGGGCGGGGTCGAGCAGTACTTC.

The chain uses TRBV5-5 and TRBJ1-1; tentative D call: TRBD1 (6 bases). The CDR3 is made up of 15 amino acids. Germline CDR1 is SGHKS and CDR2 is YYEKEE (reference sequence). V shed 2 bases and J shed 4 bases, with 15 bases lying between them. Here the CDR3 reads CASSLRRDTGTEAFF. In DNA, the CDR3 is TGTGCCAGCAGCTTAAGGAGGGACACGGGCACTGAAGCTTTCTTT.

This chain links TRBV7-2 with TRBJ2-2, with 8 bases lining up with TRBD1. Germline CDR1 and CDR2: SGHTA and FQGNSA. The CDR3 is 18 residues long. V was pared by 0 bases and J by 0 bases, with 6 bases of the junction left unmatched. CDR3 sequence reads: CASSLALGQGANTGELFF. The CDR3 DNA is TGTGCCAGCAGCTTAGCGCTAGGACAGGGAGCGAACACCGGGGAGCTGTTTTTT.

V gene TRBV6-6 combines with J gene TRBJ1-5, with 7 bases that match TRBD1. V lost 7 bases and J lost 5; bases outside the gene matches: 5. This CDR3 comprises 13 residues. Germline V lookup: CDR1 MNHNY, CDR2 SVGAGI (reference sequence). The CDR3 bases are TGTGCCAGCACGAGGGGGCTCTATCAGCCCCAGCATTTT. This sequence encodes CASTRGLYQPQHF.

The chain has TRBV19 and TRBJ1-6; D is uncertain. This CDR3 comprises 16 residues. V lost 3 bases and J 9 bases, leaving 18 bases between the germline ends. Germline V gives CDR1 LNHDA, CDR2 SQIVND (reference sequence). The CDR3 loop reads CASSIFTVYGGSPLHF. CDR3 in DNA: TGTGCCAGTAGTATTTTTACCGTTTATGGCGGTTCACCCCTCCACTTT.

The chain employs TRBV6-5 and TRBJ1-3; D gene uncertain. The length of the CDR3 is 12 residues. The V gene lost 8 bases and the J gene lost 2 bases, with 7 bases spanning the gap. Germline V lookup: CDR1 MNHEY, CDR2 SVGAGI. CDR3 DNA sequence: TGTGCCAGCTCAGGCCCTGGAAACACCATATATTTT. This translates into CASSGPGNTIYF.

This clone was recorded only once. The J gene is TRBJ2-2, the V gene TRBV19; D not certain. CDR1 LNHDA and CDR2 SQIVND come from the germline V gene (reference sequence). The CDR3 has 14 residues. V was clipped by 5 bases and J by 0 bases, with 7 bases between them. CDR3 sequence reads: CASSPAANTGELFF. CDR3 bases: TGTGCCAGTAGTCCTGCAGCGAACACCGGGGAGCTGTTTTTT.